These T cell receptor beta chains were read from a single sample in a study of CD8 T cells in ankylosing spondylitis. TCRdb reprocessed the 5' RACE reads with MiXCR, giving one entry per CDR3 protein. The table shows more than 500,000 distinct CDR3 sequences, with about 5.4% occurring only once. Material for sequencing was blood, either unsorted or a sorted T cell fraction (not recorded which). These receptors came from a male donor with ankylosing spondylitis. Each CDR3 is given with its conserved first and last residue. D genes are given only for firm matches. Some rows mark clone size as missing; the rest say once, few, many or name a class of expanded clone.

CDR3nt	CDR3aa	len	v_gene	j_gene	d_gene	abundance
TGTGCCAGCTCACTCTCAGTGGACCCCAATCAGCCCCAGCATTTT	CASSLSVDPNQPQHF	15	TRBV4-2	TRBJ1-5	.	many
TGCGCCAGCACCCGACAGGGGTTGAATACAGATACGCAGTATTTT	CASTRQGLNTDTQYF	15	TRBV5-1	TRBJ2-3	TRBD1	many
TGCAGTGCTCTAGAGTGGGGGACAGATACGCAGTATTTT	CSALEWGTDTQYF	13	TRBV20-1	TRBJ2-3	.	many
TGCGCCAGCAGCTTGTTGGTCCGGGGCACAGATACGCAGTATTTT	CASSLLVRGTDTQYF	15	TRBV5-1	TRBJ2-3	.	many
TGTGCCAGCAGCCGGCTGCAGGGGTTAGAGGGCTACACCTTC	CASSRLQGLEGYTF	14	TRBV7-8	TRBJ1-2	.	.
TGTGCCAGCAGGCTACAGGGGTCCAACTCCGGGGAGCTGTTTTTT	CASRLQGSNSGELFF	15	TRBV6-1	TRBJ2-2	TRBD1	many
TGTGCCAGCAGTTTAGGGGGGACGGCCTATGGCTACACCTTC	CASSLGGTAYGYTF	14	TRBV12-3/TRBV12-4	TRBJ1-2	.	many
TGTGCCAGCAGCTCCCTCATAGGGGGAGGTGGCGATGAGCAGTTCTTC	CASSSLIGGGGDEQFF	16	TRBV7-9	TRBJ2-1	.	many
TGCGCCAGCAGCCAAGGACTTCAGCGGAGACGCACAGATACGCAGTATTTT	CASSQGLQRRRTDTQYF	17	TRBV4-1	TRBJ2-3	.	many
TGCGCCAGCACAACGACAGGGGAAATCACCGGGGAGCTGTTTTTT	CASTTTGEITGELFF	15	TRBV5-1	TRBJ2-2	TRBD1	few
TGTGCCAGCAGTTACAGGTTTAGAGGACTAGCGGGGGAAGATACGCAGTATTTT	CASSYRFRGLAGEDTQYF	18	TRBV6-5	TRBJ2-3	TRBD2	many
TGTGCCAGCAGCTTGGGGGGGACAGGACCTGGAAACACCATATATTTT	CASSLGGTGPGNTIYF	16	TRBV5-6	TRBJ1-3	TRBD1	many
TGTGCCAGCAGCTTTCAGGGGGGGCCGGAGTTCTTC	CASSFQGGPEFF	12	TRBV5-5	TRBJ2-1	.	many
TGTGCCAGCAGTTTGAGCGGAGGGCGGGGGTACTTC	CASSLSGGRGYF	12	TRBV28	TRBJ2-7	.	few
TGCAGTGCTCCCGGGGGGTACTATGGCTACACCTTC	CSAPGGYYGYTF	12	TRBV20-1	TRBJ1-2	.	many
TGTGCCAGCAGTGAAGGGCTCCGCCCCGAGCAGTACTTC	CASSEGLRPEQYF	13	TRBV2	TRBJ2-7	.	few